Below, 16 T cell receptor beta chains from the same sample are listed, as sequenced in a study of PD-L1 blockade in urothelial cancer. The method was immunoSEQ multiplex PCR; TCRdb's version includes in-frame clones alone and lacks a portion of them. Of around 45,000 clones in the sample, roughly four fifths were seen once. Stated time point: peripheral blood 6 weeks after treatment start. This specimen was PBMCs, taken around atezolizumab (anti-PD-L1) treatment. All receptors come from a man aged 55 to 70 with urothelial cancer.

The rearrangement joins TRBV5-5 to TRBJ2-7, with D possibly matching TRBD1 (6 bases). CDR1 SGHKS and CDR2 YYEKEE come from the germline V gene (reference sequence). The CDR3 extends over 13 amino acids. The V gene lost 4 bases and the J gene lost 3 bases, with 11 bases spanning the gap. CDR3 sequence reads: CASSRGQFYEQYF. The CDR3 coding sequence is TGTGCCAGCAGCCGTGGACAGTTCTACGAGCAGTACTTC.

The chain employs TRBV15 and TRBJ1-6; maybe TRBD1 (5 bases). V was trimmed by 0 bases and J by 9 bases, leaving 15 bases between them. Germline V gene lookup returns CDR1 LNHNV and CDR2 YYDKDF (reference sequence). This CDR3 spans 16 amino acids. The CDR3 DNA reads TGTGCCACCAGCAGAGATCTAAACAGGTCGGGTTCACCCCTCCACTTT. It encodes CATSRDLNRSGSPLHF. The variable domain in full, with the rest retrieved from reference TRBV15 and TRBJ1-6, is DAMVIQNPRYQVTQFGKPVTLSCSQTLNHNVMYWYQQKSSQAPKLLFHYYDKDFNNEADTPDNFQSRRPNTSFCFLDIRSPGLGDTAMYLCATSRDLNRSGSPLHFGNGTRLTVT.

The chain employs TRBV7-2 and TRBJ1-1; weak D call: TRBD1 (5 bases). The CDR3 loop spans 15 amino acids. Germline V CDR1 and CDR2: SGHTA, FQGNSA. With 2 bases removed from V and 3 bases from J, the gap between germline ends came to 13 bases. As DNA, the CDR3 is TGTGCCAGCAGCTTACTTCAGGGATGGGACACTGAAGCTTTCTTT. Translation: CASSLLQGWDTEAFF. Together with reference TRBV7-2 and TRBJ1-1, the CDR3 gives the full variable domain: GAGVSQSPSNKVTEKGKDVELRCDPISGHTALYWYRQSLGQGLEFLIYFQGNSAPDKSGLPSDRFSAERTGGSVSTLTIQRTQQEDSAVYLCASSLLQGWDTEAFFGQGTRLTVV.

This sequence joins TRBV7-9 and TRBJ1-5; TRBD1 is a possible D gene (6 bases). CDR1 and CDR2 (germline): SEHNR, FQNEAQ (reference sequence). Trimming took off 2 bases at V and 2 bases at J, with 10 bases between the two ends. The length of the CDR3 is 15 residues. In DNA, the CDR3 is TGTGCCAGCAGCTTATCGGGGGGCCGCAATCAGCCCCAGCATTTT. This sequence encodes CASSLSGGRNQPQHF.

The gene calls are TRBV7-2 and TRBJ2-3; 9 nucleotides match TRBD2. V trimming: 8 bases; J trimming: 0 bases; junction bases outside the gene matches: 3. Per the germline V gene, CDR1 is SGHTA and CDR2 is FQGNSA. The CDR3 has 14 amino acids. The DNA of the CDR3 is TGTGCCAGCCGGCGGGGGGGTAGCACAGATACGCAGTATTTT. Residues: CASRRGGSTDTQYF.

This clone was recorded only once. CDR3 bases: TGTGCCAGCAGCCTCGACAGGGCCGATGGGGGGAACATTCAGTACTTC. It is translated as CASSLDRADGGNIQYF. This chain joins TRBV28 and TRBJ2-4; TRBD1 is a possible D gene (7 bases). The CDR3 totals 16 residues. Germline V gives CDR1 MDHEN, CDR2 SYDVKM. The V end was cut by 6 bases, the J end by 7 bases, with 22 bases between.

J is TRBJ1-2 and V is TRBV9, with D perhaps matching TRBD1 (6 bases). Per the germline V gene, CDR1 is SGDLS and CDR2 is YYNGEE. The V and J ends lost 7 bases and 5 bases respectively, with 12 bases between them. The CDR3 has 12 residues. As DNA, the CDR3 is TGTGCCAGCTCGCAGGGGTGGTATGGCTACACCTTC. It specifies CASSQGWYGYTF.

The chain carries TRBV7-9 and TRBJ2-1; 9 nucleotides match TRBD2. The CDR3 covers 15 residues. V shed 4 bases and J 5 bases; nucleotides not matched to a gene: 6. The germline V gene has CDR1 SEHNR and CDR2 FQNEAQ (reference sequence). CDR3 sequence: CASSSIAGANNEQFF. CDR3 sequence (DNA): TGTGCCAGCAGCTCTATAGCGGGGGCGAACAATGAGCAGTTCTTC.

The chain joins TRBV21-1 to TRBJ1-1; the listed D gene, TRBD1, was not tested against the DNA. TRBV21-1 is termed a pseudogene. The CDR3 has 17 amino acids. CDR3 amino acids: CASSKGQKGHLNTEAFF. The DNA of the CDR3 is TGTGCCAGCAGCAAAGGCCAGAAGGGACACCTAAACACTGAAGCTTTCTTT.

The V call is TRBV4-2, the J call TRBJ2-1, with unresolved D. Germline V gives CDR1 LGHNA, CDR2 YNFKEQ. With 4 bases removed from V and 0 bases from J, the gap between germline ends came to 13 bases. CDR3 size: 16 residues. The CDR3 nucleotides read TGTGCCAGCAGCCTTACTCTAGACTCCTCCTACAATGAGCAGTTCTTC. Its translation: CASSLTLDSSYNEQFF.

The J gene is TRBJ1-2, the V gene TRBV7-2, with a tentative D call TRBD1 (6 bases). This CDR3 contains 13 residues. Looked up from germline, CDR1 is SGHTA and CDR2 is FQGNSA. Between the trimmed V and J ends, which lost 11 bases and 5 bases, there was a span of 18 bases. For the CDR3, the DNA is TGTGCCGCAGCGGGGAGGGGGGAATATGGCTACACCTTC. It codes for CAAAGRGEYGYTF.

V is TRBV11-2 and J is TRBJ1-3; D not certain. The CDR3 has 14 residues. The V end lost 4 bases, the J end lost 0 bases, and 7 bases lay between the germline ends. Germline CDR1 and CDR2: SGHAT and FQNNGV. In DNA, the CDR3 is TGTGCCAGCAGCTCTGCAGTCTCTGGAAACACCATATATTTT. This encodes CASSSAVSGNTIYF.

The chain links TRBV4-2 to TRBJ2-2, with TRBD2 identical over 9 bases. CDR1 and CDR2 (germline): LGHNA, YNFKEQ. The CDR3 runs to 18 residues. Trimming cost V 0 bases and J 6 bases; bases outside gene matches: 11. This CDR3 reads CASSQEVRGGGSAGELFF. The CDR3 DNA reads TGTGCCAGCAGCCAAGAAGTTCGCGGGGGGGGCTCCGCCGGGGAGCTGTTTTTT.

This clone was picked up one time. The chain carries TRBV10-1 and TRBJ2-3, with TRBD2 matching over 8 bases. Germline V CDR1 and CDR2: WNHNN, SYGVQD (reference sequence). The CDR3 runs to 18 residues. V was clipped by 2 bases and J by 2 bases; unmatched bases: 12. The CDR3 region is CASSEGTTNGGATDTQYF. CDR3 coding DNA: TGCGCCAGCAGTGAGGGGACCACTAACGGGGGGGCCACAGATACGCAGTATTTT.

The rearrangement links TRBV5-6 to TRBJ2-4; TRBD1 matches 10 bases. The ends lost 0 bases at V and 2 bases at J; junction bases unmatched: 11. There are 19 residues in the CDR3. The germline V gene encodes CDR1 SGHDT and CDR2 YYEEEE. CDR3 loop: CASSLADRGRLWPKNIQYF. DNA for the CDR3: TGTGCCAGCAGCTTGGCAGACAGGGGGCGCCTTTGGCCCAAAAACATTCAGTACTTC.

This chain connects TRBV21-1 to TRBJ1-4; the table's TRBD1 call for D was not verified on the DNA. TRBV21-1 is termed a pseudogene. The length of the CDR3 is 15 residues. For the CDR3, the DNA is TGTGCCAGCAGCAAAGGCAGGGGGCGGAGTGAAAAACTGTTTTTT. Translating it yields CASSKGRGRSEKLFF.